A single sample is the source of the 6 T cell receptor beta chains below, sequenced in a study of beta chain features in type 1 diabetes. Every bit of the isolated RNA underwent reverse transcription, so sequencing read expressed TCRB transcripts. Sequenced by immunoSEQ multiplex PCR; TCRdb stores in-frame clones only, minus some. The top ten hold 0.023% of the sample, which has over 700,000 clones, about a sixth seen once. Material: naive CD4+ T cells from blood. Receptors originate from a woman aged 18-29 years in good health.

This sequence joins TRBV28 and TRBJ1-1; a weak D match, TRBD1 (6 bases). V was cut by 3 bases and J by 2 bases, with 13 bases left in between. The CDR3 loop spans 15 amino acids. CDR1 is MDHEN and CDR2 is SYDVKM in the germline V gene. Here the CDR3 reads CASSFSDRSNTEAFF. The CDR3 nucleotides read TGTGCCAGCAGTTTCAGTGACAGGAGCAACACTGAAGCTTTCTTT.

The table lists this clone with a few counts. This chain uses TRBV4-3 with TRBJ2-3; no definite D call. There are 14 residues in the CDR3. The germline V gene has CDR1 LGHNA and CDR2 YSLEER. The V and J ends lost 4 bases and 3 bases respectively, with 11 bases between them. CDR3 sequence (DNA): TGCGCCAGCAGCCTTACGTCCTTGACAGATACGCAGTATTTT. Translated, it gives CASSLTSLTDTQYF.

This clone was counted only a few times. The V gene is TRBV11-1, the J gene TRBJ2-1, with 9 bases that match TRBD1. V shed 5 bases and J 5 bases; nucleotides not matched to a gene: 4. CDR3 size: 14 residues. In germline, CDR1 is SGHAT, CDR2 FQDESV (reference sequence). CDR3 DNA: TGTGCCAGCAGCAAGGGACAGGGCCACAATGAGCAGTTCTTC. Protein sequence: CASSKGQGHNEQFF.

The V and J genes are TRBV4-3 and TRBJ1-2; D not resolved. The V end lost 0 bases, the J end lost 0 bases, and 8 bases lay between the germline ends. CDR3 length: 15 residues. The germline gives CDR1 LGHNA, CDR2 YSLEER. DNA for the CDR3: TGCGCCAGCAGCCAAGATCGAGTAGCTAACTATGGCTACACCTTC. Translated, it gives CASSQDRVANYGYTF.

The J gene is TRBJ2-1, the V gene TRBV6-1; 11 bases line up with TRBD2. With 7 bases clipped from V and 4 bases from J, the junction kept 6 bases outside the gene matches. CDR1 and CDR2 (germline): MNHNS, SASEGT. The CDR3 contains 15 residues. CDR3 in amino acids: CASNGGTSGYNEQFF. CDR3 coding DNA: TGTGCCAGCAACGGAGGGACTAGCGGATACAATGAGCAGTTCTTC.

About this clone: Other DNA sequences in the sample encode the same CDR3. The genes are TRBV2 and TRBJ2-1; possible D gene TRBD1, 6 bases. The CDR3 consists of 15 residues. The germline V gene encodes CDR1 SNHLY and CDR2 FYNNEI. Trimming took off 1 base at V and 0 bases at J, with 7 bases between the two ends. CDR3 DNA: TGTGCCAGCAGTGAAGAGACAGGCTCCTACAATGAGCAGTTCTTC. Translation gives CASSEETGSYNEQFF.